The next 18 T cell receptor beta chains were all read from a single sample in a study of cytomegalovirus exposure and HLA in healthy donors (dated by TCRdb to about 2017). The library came from the immunoSEQ multiplex PCR assay. The multiplex PCR relied on a mix of 60 forward primers for TCR Vbeta segments and 13 reverse primers for TCR Jbeta segments. TCRdb obtained this table from immuneACCESS and retained in-frame rearrangements with V and J assigned. These tables miss some clones; where compared with another copy, unresolved V genes account for less than half of the shortfall, and the remainder is unexplained. In this sample the table shows around 200,000 clones, over 80% of which occur a single time. In total, the top ten clones hold roughly a tenth of the sample. Sequencing used PBMCs. These receptors were collected from a woman in her forties or fifties in good health and CMV-seropositive.

In the case of this clone: This sample includes further DNA sequences coding for the same CDR3. V usage is TRBV7-6 and J usage is TRBJ1-1; no clear D gene. V lost 2 bases and J lost 4, with 8 bases in between. The CDR3 runs 13 residues. Germline-derived CDR1 and CDR2 are SGHVS and FNYEAQ. The CDR3 region is CASSLSQRTEAFF. In nucleotides, the CDR3 is TGTGCCAGCAGCTTAAGCCAGCGCACTGAAGCTTTCTTT.

There are a few counts of this clone. V and J are TRBV5-1 and TRBJ2-2, with a possible D match to TRBD2 (6 bases). This CDR3 comprises 17 residues. The ends were cut back, 6 bases at V and 4 bases at J, with 22 bases in the middle. Germline assignment: CDR1 SGHRS and CDR2 YFSETQ. As DNA, the CDR3 is TGCGCCAGCACCCTCCAACCCTCGGCGGGGAGCACCGGGGAGCTGTTTTTT. Translation gives CASTLQPSAGSTGELFF.

This chain connects TRBV19 to TRBJ2-2, with 9 bases identical to TRBD1. In germline, CDR1 is LNHDA, CDR2 SQIVND (reference sequence). CDR3 length equals 15 residues. The V segment lost 7 bases and the J segment 4 bases; nucleotides outside the gene matches: 7. CDR3 loop: CASNPGQGVTGELFF. CDR3 DNA sequence: TGTGCCAGTAACCCGGGACAGGGCGTCACCGGGGAGCTGTTTTTT.

This clone was seen only a few times. The chain employs TRBV6-5 and TRBJ1-2; TRBD1 agrees at 7 bases. Germline CDR1 is MNHEY and CDR2 is SVGAGI. J was trimmed by 2 bases and V by 5 bases; bases with no gene match: 5. The CDR3 has 14 residues. Here the CDR3 reads CASSASGGNYGYTF. The CDR3 DNA sequence: TGTGCCAGCAGTGCTTCAGGGGGAAACTATGGCTACACCTTC.

This clone has a single count. The chain uses TRBV5-1 and TRBJ2-7, with a possible D match to TRBD1 (6 bases). Germline CDR1 and CDR2: SGHRS and YFSETQ. The CDR3 contains 16 residues. Trimming cost V 4 bases and J 5 bases, with 22 bases left between them. CDR3 in amino acids: CASSPPRGWPRHEQYF. CDR3 nucleotides: TGCGCCAGCAGCCCCCCCAGGGGTTGGCCGCGGCACGAGCAGTACTTC.

This chain links TRBV28 with TRBJ2-3; D is possibly TRBD2 (6 bases). This CDR3 spans 16 amino acids. From germline, CDR1 is MDHEN and CDR2 SYDVKM. The ends were cut back, 6 bases at V and 11 bases at J, with 27 bases in the middle. The CDR3 region has the DNA TGTGCCAGCAGCTACCAGCGACCGGAGGGGCGGAAGGGGCAGTATTTT. Its protein product is CASSYQRPEGRKGQYF.

The genes are TRBV7-6 and TRBJ2-5; TRBD1 agrees at 9 bases. Germline values: CDR1 SGHVS, CDR2 FNYEAQ. The CDR3 contains 14 residues. J gave up 5 bases and V 5 bases, and 6 bases lay outside the gene matches. CDR3 DNA: TGTGCCAGCAGCGTCACAGGGGGCGAGGAGACCCAGTACTTC. It is translated as CASSVTGGEETQYF.

The CDR3 DNA reads as TGTGCCAGCAGAGGGACAGCGAACACCGGGGAGCTGTTTTTT. Translation gives CASRGTANTGELFF. This chain links TRBV6-4 with TRBJ2-2, with 7 bases identical to TRBD1. From germline, CDR1 is MRHNA and CDR2 SNTAGT. This CDR3 has 14 residues. Unmatched junction bases numbered 1, after V lost 6 bases and J lost 0 bases.

The chain has TRBV4-1 and TRBJ1-1; D may be TRBD1 (5 bases). V was shortened by 2 bases and J by 4 bases, with 8 bases between the two germline ends. The CDR3 is 13 amino acids. Germline-derived CDR1 and CDR2 are MGHRA and YSYEKL. CDR3 nucleotide sequence: TGCGCCAGCAGCCAACCCGGGGGCACTGAAGCTTTCTTT. Residues: CASSQPGGTEAFF.

Written as DNA, the CDR3 is TGCGCCAGCAGCCAAGAATCTACAGAAGAGACCCAGTACTTC. Residues: CASSQESTEETQYF. The chain couples TRBV4-1 to TRBJ2-5; no clear D gene. The CDR3 is made up of 14 amino acids. The V end lost 0 bases, the J end lost 3 bases, and 8 bases lay between the germline ends. Looked up from germline, CDR1 is MGHRA and CDR2 is YSYEKL.

This clone was picked up one time. The chain links TRBV7-2 to TRBJ1-6, with a tentative D call TRBD1 (5 bases). The length of the CDR3 is 15 residues. Looked up from germline, CDR1 is SGHTA and CDR2 is FQGNSA. The V end was cut by 5 bases, the J end by 10 bases, with 18 bases between. As DNA, the CDR3 is TGTGCCAGCAGCCGGACGGGGGGGACGGTATCACCCCTCCACTTT. Amino acids: CASSRTGGTVSPLHF.

CDR3 nucleotide sequence: TGTGCCAGCAGTTTATTTGCGGGGGGAAGCACAGATACGCAGTATTTT. Translating it yields CASSLFAGGSTDTQYF. This sequence joins TRBV27 and TRBJ2-3, with 8 bases that match TRBD2. CDR1 is MNHEY and CDR2 is SMNVEV in the germline V gene (reference sequence). The ends lost 1 base at V and 0 bases at J; junction bases unmatched: 3. This CDR3 region has 16 residues.

The J gene is TRBJ1-2, the V gene TRBV7-2, with D hard to call. Looked up from germline, CDR1 is SGHTA and CDR2 is FQGNSA. The CDR3 sequence is 13 residues long. Trimming stripped 3 bases from V and 3 bases from J, with 8 bases between. CDR3 DNA sequence: TGTGCCAGCAGCTTTAACAGCTACTATGGCTACACCTTC. Its translation: CASSFNSYYGYTF.

The CDR3 DNA is TGTGCCAGTAGTAGTAGCGGGGGGGCCCATGAGCAGTTCTTC. Translated: CASSSSGGAHEQFF. V and J are TRBV19 and TRBJ2-1, with 11 bases lining up with TRBD2. CDR3 length equals 14 residues. V shed 4 bases, J shed 8 bases, and the junction held 4 bases outside the gene matches. Germline assignment: CDR1 LNHDA and CDR2 SQIVND (reference sequence).

This clone turned up a few times. The chain combines TRBV5-5 with TRBJ1-1, with a tentative D call TRBD1 (6 bases). Germline values: CDR1 SGHKS, CDR2 YYEKEE (reference sequence). The ends were cut back, 4 bases at V and 4 bases at J, with 17 bases in the middle. The CDR3 has 15 amino acids. The DNA for the CDR3 is TGTGCCAGCAGCACCGTGGGGGGGGCGGGCACTGAAGCTTTCTTT. This gives the protein CASSTVGGAGTEAFF.

The chain joins TRBV19 to TRBJ1-2, with a possible D match to TRBD1 (6 bases). The length of the CDR3 is 15 residues. Trimming removed 9 bases from V and 1 base from J, with 18 bases in between. Germline CDR1 reads LNHDA; CDR2 reads SQIVND (reference sequence). In DNA form, the CDR3 reads TGTGCCAGCCTGGACAGCTTTAGGGATAACTATGGCTACACCTTC. Translation gives CASLDSFRDNYGYTF.

The rearrangement links TRBV5-4 to TRBJ2-4, with D unclear. Germline CDR1 reads SGHNT; CDR2 reads YYREEE (reference sequence). The CDR3 length is 13 residues. The V end was cut by 2 bases, the J end by 10 bases, with 13 bases between. As DNA, the CDR3 is TGTGCCAGCAGCTTTACAGATCAGTCGATTCAGTACTTC. Its translation is CASSFTDQSIQYF.

This clone turned up a few times. The chain employs TRBV5-6 and TRBJ1-4; D is possibly TRBD1 (6 bases). With 4 bases removed from V and 0 bases from J, the gap between germline ends came to 13 bases. Germline lookup yields CDR1 SGHDT and CDR2 YYEEEE. The CDR3 contains 16 residues. In DNA, the CDR3 is TGTGCCAGCAGCCGGGACGCAGGGGCAACTAATGAAAAACTGTTTTTT. It yields the protein CASSRDAGATNEKLFF.